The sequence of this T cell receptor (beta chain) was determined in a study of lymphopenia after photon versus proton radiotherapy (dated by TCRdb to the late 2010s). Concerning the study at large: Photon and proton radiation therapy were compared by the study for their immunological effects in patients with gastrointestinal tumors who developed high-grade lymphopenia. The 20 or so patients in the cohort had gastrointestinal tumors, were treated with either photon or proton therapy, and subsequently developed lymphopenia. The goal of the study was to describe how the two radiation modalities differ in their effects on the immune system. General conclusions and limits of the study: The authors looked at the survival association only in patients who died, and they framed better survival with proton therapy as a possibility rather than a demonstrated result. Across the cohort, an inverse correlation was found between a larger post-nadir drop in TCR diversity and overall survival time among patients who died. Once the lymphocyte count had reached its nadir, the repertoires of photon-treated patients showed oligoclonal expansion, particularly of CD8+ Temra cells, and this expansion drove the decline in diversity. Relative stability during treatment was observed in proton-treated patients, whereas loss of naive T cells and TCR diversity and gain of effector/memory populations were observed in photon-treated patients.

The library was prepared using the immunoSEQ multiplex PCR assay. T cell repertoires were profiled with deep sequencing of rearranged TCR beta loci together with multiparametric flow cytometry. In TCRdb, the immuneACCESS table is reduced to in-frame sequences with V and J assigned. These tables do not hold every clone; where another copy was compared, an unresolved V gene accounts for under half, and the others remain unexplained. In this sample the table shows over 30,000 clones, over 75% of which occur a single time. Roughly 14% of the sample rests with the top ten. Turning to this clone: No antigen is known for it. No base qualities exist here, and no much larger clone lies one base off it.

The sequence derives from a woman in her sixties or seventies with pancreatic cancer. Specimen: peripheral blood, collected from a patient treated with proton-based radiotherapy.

The DNA sequence is given as TGCGCCAGCAGCTTGGGACTGGGGAGCGGGGGTGATCAAGAGACCCAGTACTTC. The encoded protein is CASSLGLGSGGDQETQYF. The rearranged segments are TRBV5-1 and TRBJ2-5, and TRBD2 matches 8 of the central bases. V lost 0 bases and J lost 2 bases, and the count of bases not matched to a germline gene is 12. From the cysteine through the phenylalanine, the CDR3 covers 18 amino acids. The read is trimmed to its CDR3 DNA, 54 bases read in frame from base 1. In the germline V gene, CDR1 corresponds to SGHRS and CDR2 to YFSETQ.